This T cell receptor beta chain was recorded in a study of blood T cell repertoires in COVID-19. About the research overall: Specimens from acute and convalescent COVID-19 originated in the United States, Italy and Spain.

V dropped 0 bases and J dropped 9 bases, with 9 bases sitting between them. Germline CDR1 and CDR2: LNHNV and YYDKDF (reference sequence). The CDR3 has 14 amino acids. Cohort 3 recovery required two negative PCRs, clearance, or symptom resolution. As processed by the authors: Estimated nucleated cell counts came from reference gene primer amplification. Data came from immunoSEQ multiplex PCR; TCRdb stores just in-frame clones and leaves some out. D and trimming come from the DNA, and the V and J calls and clone size come from that table. This sample has around 250,000 clones, with around 89% found just once.

The sequencing input was PBMCs or T cells enriched from blood (not recorded which). V usage is TRBV15 and J usage is TRBJ1-6; D remains unclear. This receptor was obtained from a woman aged 30 to 39 who had recovered from COVID-19. CDR3 nucleotides: TGTGCCACCAGCAGAGACGGAGAGGGTTCACCCCTCCACTTT. This codes for CATSRDGEGSPLHF.